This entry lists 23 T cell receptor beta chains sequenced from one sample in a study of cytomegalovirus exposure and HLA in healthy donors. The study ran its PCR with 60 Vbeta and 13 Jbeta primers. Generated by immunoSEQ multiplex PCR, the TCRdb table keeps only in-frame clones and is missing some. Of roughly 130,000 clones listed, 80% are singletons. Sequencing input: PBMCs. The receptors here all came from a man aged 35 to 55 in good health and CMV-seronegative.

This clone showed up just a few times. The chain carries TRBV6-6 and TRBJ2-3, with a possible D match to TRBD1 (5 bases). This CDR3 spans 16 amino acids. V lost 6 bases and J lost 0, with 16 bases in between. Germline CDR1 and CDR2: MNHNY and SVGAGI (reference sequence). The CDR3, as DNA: TGTGCCAGCAGCTACGAACAGGCCTCTAGCACAGATACGCAGTATTTT. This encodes CASSYEQASSTDTQYF.

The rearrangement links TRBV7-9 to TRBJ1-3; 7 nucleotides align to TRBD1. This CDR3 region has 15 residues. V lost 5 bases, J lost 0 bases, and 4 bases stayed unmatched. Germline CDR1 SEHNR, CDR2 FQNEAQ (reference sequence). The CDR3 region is CASSHDRDSGNTIYF. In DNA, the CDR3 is TGTGCCAGCAGCCACGACAGGGACTCTGGAAACACCATATATTTT.

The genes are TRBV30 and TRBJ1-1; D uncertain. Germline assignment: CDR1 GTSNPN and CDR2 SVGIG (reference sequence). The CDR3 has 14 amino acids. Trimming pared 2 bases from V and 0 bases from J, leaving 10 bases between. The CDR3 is CAWSLSRMNTEAFF. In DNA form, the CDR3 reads TGTGCCTGGAGTCTTAGCAGAATGAACACTGAAGCTTTCTTT.

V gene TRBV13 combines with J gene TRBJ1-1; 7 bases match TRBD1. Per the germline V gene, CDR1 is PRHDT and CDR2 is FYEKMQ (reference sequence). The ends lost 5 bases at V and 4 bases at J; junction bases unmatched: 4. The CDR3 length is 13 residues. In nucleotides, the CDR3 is TGTGCCAGCAGCCCCTCAGGGGGCACTGAAGCTTTCTTT. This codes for CASSPSGGTEAFF.

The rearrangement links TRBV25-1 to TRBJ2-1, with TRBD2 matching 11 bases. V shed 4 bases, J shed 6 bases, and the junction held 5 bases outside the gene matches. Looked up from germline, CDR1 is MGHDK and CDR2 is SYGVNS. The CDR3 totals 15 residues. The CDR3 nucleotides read TGTGCCAGCAGTGCCGGGACTAGCGGATTCAATGAGCAGTTCTTC. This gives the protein CASSAGTSGFNEQFF.

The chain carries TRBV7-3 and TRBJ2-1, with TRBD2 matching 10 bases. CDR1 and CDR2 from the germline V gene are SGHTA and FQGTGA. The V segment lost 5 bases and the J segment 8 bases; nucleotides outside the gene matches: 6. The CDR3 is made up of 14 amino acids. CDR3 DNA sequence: TGTGCCAGCAGCCCTCTAGCGGGAGTGCATGAGCAGTTCTTC. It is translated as CASSPLAGVHEQFF. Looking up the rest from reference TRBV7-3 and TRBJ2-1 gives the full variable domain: GAGVSQTPSNKVTEKGKYVELRCDPISGHTALYWYRQSLGQGPEFLIYFQGTGAADDSGLPNDRFFAVRPEGSVSTLKIQRTERGDSAVYLCASSPLAGVHEQFFGPGTRLTVL.

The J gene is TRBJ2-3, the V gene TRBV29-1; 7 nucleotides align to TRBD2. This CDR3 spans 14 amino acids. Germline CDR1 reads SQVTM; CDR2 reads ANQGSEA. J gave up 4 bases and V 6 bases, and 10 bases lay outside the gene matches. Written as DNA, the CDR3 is TGCAGCGTCGCCGGGACTACGGGGCCAGATACGCAGTATTTT. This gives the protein CSVAGTTGPDTQYF.

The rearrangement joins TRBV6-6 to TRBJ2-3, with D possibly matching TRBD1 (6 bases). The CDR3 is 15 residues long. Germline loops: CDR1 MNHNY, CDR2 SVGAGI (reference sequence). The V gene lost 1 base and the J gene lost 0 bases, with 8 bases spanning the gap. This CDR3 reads CASSYYRASTDTQYF. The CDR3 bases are TGTGCCAGCAGTTACTACAGGGCTAGCACAGATACGCAGTATTTT.

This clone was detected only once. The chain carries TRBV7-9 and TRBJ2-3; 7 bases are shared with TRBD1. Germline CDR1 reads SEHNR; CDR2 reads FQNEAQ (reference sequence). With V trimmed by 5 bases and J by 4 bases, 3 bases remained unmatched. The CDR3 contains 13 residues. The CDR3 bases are TGTGCCAGCAGCCCGGGACAGTCAGATACGCAGTATTTT. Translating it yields CASSPGQSDTQYF. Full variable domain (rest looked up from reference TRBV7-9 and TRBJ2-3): DTGVSQNPRHKITKRGQNVTFRCDPISEHNRLYWYRQTLGQGPEFLTYFQNEAQLEKSRLLSDRFSAERPKGSFSTLEIQRTEQGDSAMYLCASSPGQSDTQYFGPGTRLTVL.

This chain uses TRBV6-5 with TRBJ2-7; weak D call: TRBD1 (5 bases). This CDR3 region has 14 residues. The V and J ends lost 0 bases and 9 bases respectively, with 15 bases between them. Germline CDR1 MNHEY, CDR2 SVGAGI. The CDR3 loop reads CASSYSRDSGAQYF. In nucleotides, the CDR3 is TGTGCCAGCAGTTACTCGAGAGACAGTGGTGCGCAGTACTTC.

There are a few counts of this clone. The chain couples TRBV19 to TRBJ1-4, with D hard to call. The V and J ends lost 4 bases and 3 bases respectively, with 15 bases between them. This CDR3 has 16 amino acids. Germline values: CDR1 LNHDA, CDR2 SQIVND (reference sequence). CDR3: CASSTPGGGSNEKLFF. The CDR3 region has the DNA TGTGCCAGTAGTACCCCGGGAGGCGGTTCTAATGAAAAACTGTTTTTT.

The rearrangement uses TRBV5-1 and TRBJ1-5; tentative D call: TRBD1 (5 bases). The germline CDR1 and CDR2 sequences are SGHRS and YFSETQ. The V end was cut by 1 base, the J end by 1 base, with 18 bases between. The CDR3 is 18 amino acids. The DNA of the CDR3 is TGCGCCAGCAGCTTGCCGGATGACAGACCCTCGAGCAATCAGCCCCAGCATTTT. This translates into CASSLPDDRPSSNQPQHF.

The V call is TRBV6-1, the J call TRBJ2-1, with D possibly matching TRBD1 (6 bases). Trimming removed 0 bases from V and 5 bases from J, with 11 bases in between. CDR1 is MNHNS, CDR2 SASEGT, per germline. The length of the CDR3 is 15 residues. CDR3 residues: CASSEADGTNNEQFF. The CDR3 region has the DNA TGTGCCAGCAGTGAAGCGGATGGGACAAACAATGAGCAGTTCTTC.

CDR3 in amino acids: CASSGQANQPQHF. Written as DNA, the CDR3 is TGCGCCAGCAGCGGACAGGCCAATCAGCCCCAGCATTTT. The rearrangement joins TRBV10-2 to TRBJ1-5; 7 positions agree with TRBD1. V trimming: 6 bases; J trimming: 3 bases; junction bases outside the gene matches: 2. CDR1 is WSHSY, CDR2 SAAADI, per germline. The CDR3 is 13 residues long.

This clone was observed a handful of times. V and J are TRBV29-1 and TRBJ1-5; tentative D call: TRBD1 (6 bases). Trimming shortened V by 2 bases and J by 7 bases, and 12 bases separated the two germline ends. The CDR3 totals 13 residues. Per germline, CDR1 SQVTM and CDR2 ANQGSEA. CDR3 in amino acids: CSVETGIGQPQHF. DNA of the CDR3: TGCAGCGTTGAAACAGGGATAGGGCAGCCCCAGCATTTT.

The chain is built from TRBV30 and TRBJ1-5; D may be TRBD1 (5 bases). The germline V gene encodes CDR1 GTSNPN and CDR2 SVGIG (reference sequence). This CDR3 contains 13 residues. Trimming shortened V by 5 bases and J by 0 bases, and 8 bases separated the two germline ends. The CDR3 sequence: CAWGGISNQPQHF. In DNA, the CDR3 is TGTGCCTGGGGGGGGATTAGCAATCAGCCCCAGCATTTT. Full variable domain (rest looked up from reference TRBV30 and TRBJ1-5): SQTIHQWPATLVQPVGSPLSLECTVEGTSNPNLYWYRQAAGRGLQLLFYSVGIGQISSEVPQNLSASRPQDRQFILSSKKLLLSDSGFYLCAWGGISNQPQHFGDGTRLSIL.

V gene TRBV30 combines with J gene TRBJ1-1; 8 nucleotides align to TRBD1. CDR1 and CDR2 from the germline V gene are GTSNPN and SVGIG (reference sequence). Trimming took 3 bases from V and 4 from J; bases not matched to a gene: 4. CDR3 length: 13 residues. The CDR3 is CAWSGQGLTEAFF. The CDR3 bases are TGTGCCTGGAGCGGACAGGGACTCACTGAAGCTTTCTTT.

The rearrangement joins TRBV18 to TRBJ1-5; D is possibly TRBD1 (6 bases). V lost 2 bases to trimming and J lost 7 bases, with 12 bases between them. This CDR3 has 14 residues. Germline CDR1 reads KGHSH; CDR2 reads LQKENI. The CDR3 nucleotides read TGTGCCAGCTCACCAGGGACACAGGGACAGCCCCAGCATTTT. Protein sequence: CASSPGTQGQPQHF.

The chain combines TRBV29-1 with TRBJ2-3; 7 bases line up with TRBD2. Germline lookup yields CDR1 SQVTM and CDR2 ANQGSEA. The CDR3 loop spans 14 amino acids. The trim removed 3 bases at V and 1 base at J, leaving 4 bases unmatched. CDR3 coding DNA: TGCAGCGTTGATGGCCGGGGGGGCACAGATACGCAGTATTTT. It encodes CSVDGRGGTDTQYF.

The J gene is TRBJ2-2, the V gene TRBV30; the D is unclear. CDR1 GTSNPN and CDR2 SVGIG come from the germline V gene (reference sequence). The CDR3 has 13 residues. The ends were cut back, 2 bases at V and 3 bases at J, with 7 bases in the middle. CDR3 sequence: CAWSSRDTGELFF. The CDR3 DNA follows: TGTGCCTGGAGTTCTCGAGACACCGGGGAGCTGTTTTTT.

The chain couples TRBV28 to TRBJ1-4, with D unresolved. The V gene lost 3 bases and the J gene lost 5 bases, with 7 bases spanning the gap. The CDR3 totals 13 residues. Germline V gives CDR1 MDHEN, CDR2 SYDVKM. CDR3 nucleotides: TGTGCCAGCAGTTTGGTCAGAAATGAAAAACTGTTTTTT. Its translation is CASSLVRNEKLFF.

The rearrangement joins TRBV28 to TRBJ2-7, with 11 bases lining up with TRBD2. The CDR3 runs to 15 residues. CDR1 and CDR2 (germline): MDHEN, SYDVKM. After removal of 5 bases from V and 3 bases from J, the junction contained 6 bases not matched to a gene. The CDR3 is CASSKLAGDVYEQYF. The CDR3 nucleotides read TGTGCCAGCAGTAAACTAGCGGGAGATGTCTACGAGCAGTACTTC.

The CDR3 DNA sequence: TGCGCCAGCAGCCCGACGGACAGTCTCCGCTCCTACGAGCAGTACTTC. This codes for CASSPTDSLRSYEQYF. The V gene is TRBV5-1, the J gene TRBJ2-7, with D tentatively TRBD1 (6 bases). Trimming removed 4 bases at V and 0 bases at J, with 17 bases between. The V gene's germline CDR1 is SGHRS and CDR2 YFSETQ. CDR3 length equals 16 residues.